In this sample, the clone carrying this TCR beta chain turned up a few times. The data were obtained in a study of cytomegalovirus exposure and HLA in healthy donors. The V end was cut by 8 bases, the J end by 6 bases, with 20 bases between. The CDR3 runs to 14 residues. Looked up from germline, CDR1 is MGHRA and CDR2 is YSYEKL. PCR employed 60 Vbeta and 13 Jbeta primers. Clones were sequenced by immunoSEQ multiplex PCR, and TCRdb holds only the in-frame ones, with some missing. The table records about 130,000 clones, roughly 78% of them present only once. Sequenced input: PBMCs. V and J are TRBV4-1 and TRBJ2-7; D perhaps matches TRBD2 (5 bases). The clonotype originates from a man aged 25-45 years in good health and CMV-seropositive. The CDR3 DNA reads TGCGCCAGCCAGCCGAGGGAGAGCGAAGGCGAGCAGTACTTC. It encodes CASQPRESEGEQYF.